This T cell receptor beta chain was profiled in a study of blood T cell repertoires in COVID-19. Study background: COVID-19 samples, acute and convalescent, were from the United States, Italy and Spain.

The CDR3 consists of 13 residues. Germline-derived CDR1 and CDR2 are SEHNR and FQNEAQ (reference sequence). V was shortened by 7 bases and J by 2 bases, with 11 bases between the two germline ends. Assay used: immunoSEQ multiplex PCR; TCRdb lists only in-frame clones, some missing. The sample shows under 250,000 clones, 80% to 90% of them seen only once. Participants were aged roughly 18 to 100 years from more than 20 US areas. Participants' reported clinical history set cohort assignment. Input material: PBMCs or T cells enriched from blood (not recorded which). V gene TRBV7-9 combines with J gene TRBJ1-1; D might be TRBD1 (6 bases). This clonotype originated in a woman aged 50 to 65 who had been exposed to COVID-19. CDR3 nucleotide sequence: TGTGCCAGCACAGGGGAAAAAAACACTGAAGCTTTCTTT. Its translation: CASTGEKNTEAFF.